The 8 T cell receptor beta chains in this list originate from one sample, sequenced in a study of blood T cell repertoires in COVID-19. The protocol was immunoSEQ multiplex PCR, while the TCRdb copy is restricted to in-frame clones and leaves out a portion. The sample consists of about 110,000 clones, about three quarters of them appearing once. The sample taken for sequencing was peripheral blood. These receptors were obtained from a man older than 75 with acute or convalescent COVID-19.

This clone appeared a few times. The chain uses TRBV6-5 and TRBJ1-1; D gene uncertain. The V end was cut by 2 bases, the J end by 1 base, with 11 bases between. The CDR3 has 15 residues. Germline V gene data show CDR1 as MNHEY and CDR2 as SVGAGI. The CDR3: CASSYPSGKNTEAFF. DNA of the CDR3: TGTGCCAGCAGTTACCCTTCCGGGAAGAACACTGAAGCTTTCTTT.

This clone was observed a few times. This chain links TRBV11-2 with TRBJ2-3, with a weak D call TRBD1 (6 bases). Germline loops: CDR1 SGHAT, CDR2 FQNNGV. There are 12 residues in the CDR3. V lost 9 bases and J lost 6, with 13 bases in between. The DNA of the CDR3 is TGTGCCAGTACAGCAGGGGTTGATACGCAGTATTTT. This codes for CASTAGVDTQYF.

This chain links TRBV5-5 with TRBJ2-5; 9 nucleotides align to TRBD2. V lost 0 bases to trimming and J lost 5 bases; unmatched junction nucleotides: 2. The germline gives CDR1 SGHKS, CDR2 YYEKEE (reference sequence). This CDR3 is built from 14 residues. The CDR3 coding sequence is TGTGCCAGCAGCTTGGGGAGCGGGAGGGAGACCCAGTACTTC. It is translated as CASSLGSGRETQYF.

The chain joins TRBV2 to TRBJ2-1; 7 positions agree with TRBD2. CDR3 size: 16 residues. Germline CDR1 reads SNHLY; CDR2 reads FYNNEI. V shed 6 bases and J 0 bases; nucleotides not matched to a gene: 8. CDR3 amino acids: CASRPGLLSSYNEQFF. The CDR3 bases are TGTGCCAGCAGGCCGGGACTACTGAGCTCCTACAATGAGCAGTTCTTC. The variable domain in full, completed from reference TRBV2 and TRBJ2-1, reads EPEVTQTPSHQVTQMGQEVILRCVPISNHLYFYWYRQILGQKVEFLVSFYNNEISEKSEIFDDQFSVERPDGSNFTLKIRSTKLEDSAMYFCASRPGLLSSYNEQFFGPGTRLTVL.

The gene calls are TRBV6-6 and TRBJ2-1; 10 nucleotides align to TRBD2. After removal of 5 bases from V and 8 bases from J, the junction contained 12 bases not matched to a gene. Germline V gives CDR1 MNHNY, CDR2 SVGAGI (reference sequence). The CDR3 has 16 residues. CDR3 sequence: CASSRLAGSLGDEQFF. CDR3 bases: TGTGCCAGCAGTCGACTAGCGGGTAGTCTCGGCGATGAGCAGTTCTTC.

This clone was seen more than once but under ten times. This chain joins TRBV30 and TRBJ1-5; TRBD1 is a possible D gene (6 bases). The CDR3 runs 12 residues. Trimming left V 4 bases short and J 2 bases short, with 6 bases between. CDR1 and CDR2 (germline): GTSNPN, SVGIG (reference sequence). CDR3 sequence: CAWNRGNQPQHF. As DNA, the CDR3 is TGTGCCTGGAACAGGGGCAATCAGCCCCAGCATTTT.

In its sample, this clone was seen a few times. V usage is TRBV18 and J usage is TRBJ2-1, with no clear D. Trimming stripped 6 bases from V and 9 bases from J, with 9 bases between. This CDR3 is 11 amino acids long. Germline CDR1 and CDR2: KGHSH and LQKENI. The CDR3 protein is CASSLKPEQFF. CDR3 DNA sequence: TGTGCCAGCTCCCTAAAGCCTGAGCAGTTCTTC.

The chain joins TRBV9 to TRBJ2-1, with 15 bases that match TRBD2. The CDR3 runs 16 residues. Germline-derived CDR1 and CDR2 are SGDLS and YYNGEE. After removal of 3 bases from V and 7 bases from J, the junction contained 5 bases not matched to a gene. The CDR3 nucleotides read TGTGCCAGCAGCGGGTTTGGGACTAGCGGGAGGAATGAGCAGTTCTTC. Its translation is CASSGFGTSGRNEQFF.